Included here is one TCR beta chain sequence, with context. Its antigen is currently unknown. One entry per CDR3 protein, called by TCRdb with MiXCR from the reads. The table includes some 700,000 distinct CDR3 sequences, less than 40% detected once. The record originates from a study of T cell repertoires in cytomegalovirus infection. Study-level information: Both CMV infection and a matching HLA type were indicated by public TCR beta signatures. The study's findings and limits: Individuals carrying CMV plus the relevant HLA were identified by cumulative frequency of public TCR beta families. HLA-C-restricted TCR beta clonotypes specific for CMV led the ex vivo response.

The material sequenced was PBMCs. The receptor comes from a human donor in good health (CMV status not recorded). Some clones in this sample may be carry-over from other donors' samples.

CDR3 residues: CSARDPKRGNQETQYF. CDR3 DNA sequence: TGCAGTGCTAGAGATCCGAAGCGGGGGAACCAAGAGACCCAGTACTTC. The rearrangement links TRBV20-1 to TRBJ2-5; TRBD2 aligns across 8 bases. Germline CDR1 is DFQATT and CDR2 is SNEGSKA (reference sequence). CDR3 length: 16 residues. The trim removed 0 bases at V and 0 bases at J, leaving 6 bases unmatched.